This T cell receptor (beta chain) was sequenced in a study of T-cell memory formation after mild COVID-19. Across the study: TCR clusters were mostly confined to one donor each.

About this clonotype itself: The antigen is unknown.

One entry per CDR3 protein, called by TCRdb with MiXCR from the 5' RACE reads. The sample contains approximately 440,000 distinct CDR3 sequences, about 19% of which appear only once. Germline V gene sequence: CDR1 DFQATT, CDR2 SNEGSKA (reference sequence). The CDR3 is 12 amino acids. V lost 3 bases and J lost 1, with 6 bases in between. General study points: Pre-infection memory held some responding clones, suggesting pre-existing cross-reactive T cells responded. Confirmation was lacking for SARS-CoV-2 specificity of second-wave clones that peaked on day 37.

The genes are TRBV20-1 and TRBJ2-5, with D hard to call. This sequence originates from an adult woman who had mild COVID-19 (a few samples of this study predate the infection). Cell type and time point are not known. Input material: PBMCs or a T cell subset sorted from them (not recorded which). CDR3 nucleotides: TGCAGTGCTAGCGCCTTCCAAGAGACCCAGTACTTC. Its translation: CSASAFQETQYF.